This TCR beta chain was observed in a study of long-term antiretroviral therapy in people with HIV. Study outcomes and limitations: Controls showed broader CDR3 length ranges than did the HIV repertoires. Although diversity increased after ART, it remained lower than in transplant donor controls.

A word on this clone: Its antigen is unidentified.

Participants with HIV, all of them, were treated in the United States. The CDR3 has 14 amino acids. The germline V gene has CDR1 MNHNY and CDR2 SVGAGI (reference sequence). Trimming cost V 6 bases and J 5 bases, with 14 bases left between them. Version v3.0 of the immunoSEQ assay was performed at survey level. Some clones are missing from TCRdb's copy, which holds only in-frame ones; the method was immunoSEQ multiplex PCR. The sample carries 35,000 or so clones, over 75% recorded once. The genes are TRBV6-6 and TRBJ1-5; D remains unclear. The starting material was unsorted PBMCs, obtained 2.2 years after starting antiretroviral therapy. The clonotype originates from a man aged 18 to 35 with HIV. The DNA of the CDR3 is TGTGCCAGCAGGAGGGCAGGCAGAGATCAGCCCCAGCATTTT. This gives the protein CASRRAGRDQPQHF.